These 27 T cell receptor beta chains were all obtained from the same sample, sequenced in a study of blood T cell repertoires in COVID-19. The assay was immunoSEQ multiplex PCR, and TCRdb's table has in-frame clones only and misses some. The sample has roughly 45,000 clones, roughly 88% seen once; the top ten hold about 8.6%. Sequencing was performed on peripheral blood. These receptor sequences come from a man between 60 and 75 years old with active COVID-19.

The chain carries TRBV28 and TRBJ2-5; TRBD1 might be the D (5 bases). From germline, CDR1 is MDHEN and CDR2 SYDVKM. V lost 7 bases to trimming and J lost 7 bases, with 10 bases between them. The CDR3 runs 11 residues. In nucleotides, the CDR3 is TGTGCCAGCACTGCCCAGGGGACCCAGTACTTC. Amino acids: CASTAQGTQYF.

This clone was observed once. The chain carries TRBV21-1 and TRBJ2-2; the table names TRBD2, a call not compared with the DNA. TRBV21-1 is a pseudogene. The CDR3 runs 16 residues. The CDR3 sequence is CASTQLLAGATGELFF. CDR3 coding DNA: TGTGCCAGCACCCAACTACTAGCGGGAGCTACCGGGGAGCTGTTTTTT.

The genes are TRBV7-9 and TRBJ2-6; D unclear. The V gene's germline CDR1 is SEHNR and CDR2 FQNEAQ (reference sequence). The V and J ends lost 4 bases and 0 bases respectively, with 7 bases between them. CDR3 length: 15 residues. The CDR3 sequence: CASSSTPSGANVLTF. CDR3 sequence (DNA): TGTGCCAGCAGCTCGACACCCTCTGGGGCCAACGTCCTGACTTTC.

The gene calls are TRBV28 and TRBJ2-3, with D hard to call. The CDR3 contains 15 residues. Germline values: CDR1 MDHEN, CDR2 SYDVKM. The V and J ends lost 5 bases and 2 bases respectively, with 14 bases between them. The CDR3 region is CASSLGRGDTDTQYF. CDR3 bases: TGTGCCAGCAGTCTGGGTAGAGGAGACACAGATACGCAGTATTTT.

The rearrangement links TRBV7-3 to TRBJ1-1, with D possibly matching TRBD1 (5 bases). The V gene's germline CDR1 is SGHTA and CDR2 FQGTGA. CDR3 size: 13 residues. V was pared by 2 bases and J by 8 bases, with 12 bases between. The CDR3 region has the DNA TGTGCCAGCAGCTTACGACGGGGGTTAGAAGCTTTCTTT. Amino acid sequence: CASSLRRGLEAFF.

This chain uses TRBV18 with TRBJ2-3, with TRBD2 matching over 10 bases. The trim removed 2 bases at V and 6 bases at J, leaving 2 bases unmatched. The length of the CDR3 is 14 residues. CDR1 is KGHSH, CDR2 LQKENI, per germline. CDR3 protein: CASSPSGREDTQYF. CDR3 coding DNA: TGTGCCAGCTCACCAAGCGGGAGGGAGGATACGCAGTATTTT.

The rearrangement joins TRBV12-3 or TRBV12-4 to TRBJ1-1; 9 bases map to TRBD1. The CDR3 consists of 13 residues. The V and J ends lost 4 bases and 12 bases, in that order; junction bases with no gene match: 9. CDR3: CASSYGTGSRSFF. The CDR3 coding sequence is TGTGCCAGCAGTTACGGGACAGGGTCGAGATCTTTCTTT.

The gene calls are TRBV3-1 (or the pseudogene TRBV3-2) and TRBJ2-7; 7 nucleotides agree with TRBD2. Germline V gene lookup returns CDR1 LGHDT and CDR2 YNNKEL (reference sequence). There are 15 residues in the CDR3. The V gene end was trimmed by 4 bases and the J gene end by 4 bases; junction bases not matched to a gene: 10. For the CDR3, the DNA is TGTGCCAGCAGCCCGACCGGGGCTAGCGGATACGAGCAGTACTTC. It encodes CASSPTGASGYEQYF.

The rearrangement links TRBV27 to TRBJ1-5, with D possibly TRBD1 on 6 matching bases. Germline V lookup: CDR1 MNHEY, CDR2 SMNVEV (reference sequence). This CDR3 region has 15 residues. The V and J ends lost 3 bases and 5 bases respectively, with 14 bases between them. CDR3 nucleotide sequence: TGTGCCAGCAGTTTTACAGGGCTTTCCGATCAGCCCCAGCATTTT. Its translation is CASSFTGLSDQPQHF.

The chain employs TRBV4-1 and TRBJ2-1; 15 bases fit TRBD2. V was pared by 0 bases and J by 4 bases, with 1 base of the junction left unmatched. This CDR3 contains 17 residues. CDR1 is MGHRA and CDR2 is YSYEKL in the germline V gene. CDR3 residues: CASSQDGTSGGYNEQFF. As DNA, the CDR3 is TGCGCCAGCAGCCAAGACGGGACTAGCGGGGGGTACAATGAGCAGTTCTTC.

The chain recombines TRBV20-1 with TRBJ2-1; 15 bases align to TRBD2. CDR1 DFQATT and CDR2 SNEGSKA come from the germline V gene (reference sequence). The CDR3 runs 15 residues. V shed 3 bases, J shed 7 bases, and the junction held 4 bases outside the gene matches. The CDR3 region is CSASGLAGGRNEQFF. The CDR3 DNA reads as TGCAGTGCTAGTGGACTAGCGGGAGGGCGGAATGAGCAGTTCTTC.

This chain links TRBV5-6 with TRBJ2-7; D not certain. Trimming took off 0 bases at V and 4 bases at J, with 5 bases between the two ends. The V gene's germline CDR1 is SGHDT and CDR2 YYEEEE. The CDR3 runs to 12 residues. DNA for the CDR3: TGTGCCAGCAGCTTGGGTCTGTACGAGCAGTACTTC. Translated, it gives CASSLGLYEQYF.

The chain recombines TRBV3-1 (or the pseudogene TRBV3-2) with TRBJ2-6; a weak D match, TRBD1 (5 bases). The length of the CDR3 is 16 residues. CDR1 is LGHDT and CDR2 is YNNKEL in the germline V gene (reference sequence). The V and J ends lost 1 base and 0 bases respectively, with 7 bases between them. In DNA, the CDR3 is TGTGCCAGCAGCCAAGTGGGGCTCTCTGGGGCCAACGTCCTGACTTTC. Protein: CASSQVGLSGANVLTF.

The CDR3 DNA sequence: TGTGCCAGAATGTGGAGCTCCTACGAGCAGTACTTC. Residues: CARMWSSYEQYF. The chain combines TRBV6-4 with TRBJ2-7; no clear D. Trimming shortened V by 9 bases and J by 0 bases, and 9 bases separated the two germline ends. CDR1 and CDR2 (germline): MRHNA, SNTAGT. The CDR3 consists of 12 residues.

V usage is TRBV29-1 and J usage is TRBJ1-3, with D perhaps matching TRBD1 (5 bases). From germline, CDR1 is SQVTM and CDR2 ANQGSEA. V was clipped by 0 bases and J by 2 bases, with 11 bases between them. This CDR3 has 15 amino acids. The CDR3 bases are TGCAGCGTTGAAGATCAGCGGGGCACTGGAAACACCATATATTTT. Protein product: CSVEDQRGTGNTIYF.

V and J are TRBV10-3 and TRBJ2-1, with 16 bases that match TRBD2. The V gene's germline CDR1 is ENHRY and CDR2 SYGVKD. CDR3 size: 18 residues. The V gene end was trimmed by 10 bases and the J gene end by 8 bases; junction bases not matched to a gene: 17. The CDR3 nucleotides read TGTGCCACCTTAGACAGTACCGGGACTAGCGGGAGGGCAGATGAGCAGTTCTTC. Residues: CATLDSTGTSGRADEQFF.

V usage is TRBV7-3 and J usage is TRBJ2-7, with 8 bases fitting TRBD2. The CDR3 runs 15 residues. V shed 2 bases and J 2 bases; nucleotides not matched to a gene: 5. Germline V lookup: CDR1 SGHTA, CDR2 FQGTGA. The CDR3 region is CASSLAGGRAYEQYF. Written as DNA, the CDR3 is TGTGCCAGCAGCTTAGCGGGGGGCCGAGCCTACGAGCAGTACTTC.

The rearrangement links TRBV28 to TRBJ2-7, with 12 bases aligning to TRBD2. This CDR3 is built from 15 residues. Germline V gene data show CDR1 as MDHEN and CDR2 as SYDVKM. The V gene end was trimmed by 2 bases and the J gene end by 6 bases; junction bases not matched to a gene: 5. The CDR3 sequence: CASSLRLAGGREQYF. CDR3 bases: TGTGCCAGCAGTTTAAGGCTAGCGGGAGGGCGCGAGCAGTACTTC. Using reference TRBV28 and TRBJ2-7 for the parts outside the CDR3, the full variable domain is DVKVTQSSRYLVKRTGEKVFLECVQDMDHENMFWYRQDPGLGLRLIYFSYDVKMKEKGDIPEGYSVSREKKERFSLILESASTNQTSMYLCASSLRLAGGREQYFGPGTRLTVT.

V and J are TRBV4-3 and TRBJ2-7, with TRBD2 matching 7 bases. The length of the CDR3 is 14 residues. V dropped 4 bases and J dropped 2; count of bases not matched to a gene: 5. Germline V gene data show CDR1 as LGHNA and CDR2 as YSLEER. The CDR3 DNA reads as TGCGCCAGCAGCCCGCGTGCGGGGGCCTACGAGCAGTACTTC. It is translated as CASSPRAGAYEQYF.

The chain has TRBV4-1 and TRBJ2-7; TRBD2 aligns across 10 bases. This CDR3 contains 16 residues. Germline CDR1 MGHRA, CDR2 YSYEKL. J gave up 2 bases and V 0 bases, and 4 bases lay outside the gene matches. The CDR3 sequence: CASSQDWLAGAYEQYF. For the CDR3, the DNA is TGCGCCAGCAGCCAAGATTGGCTAGCGGGAGCCTACGAGCAGTACTTC.

V and J are TRBV10-3 and TRBJ1-2; 10 nucleotides agree with TRBD1. The germline CDR1 and CDR2 sequences are ENHRY and SYGVKD. Unmatched junction bases numbered 2, after V lost 10 bases and J lost 3 bases. The CDR3 consists of 12 residues. The CDR3 DNA follows: TGTGCCACCGGACAGGGGGACTATGGCTACACCTTC. Translated: CATGQGDYGYTF.

This sequence joins TRBV6-5 and TRBJ2-1; 8 bases map to TRBD1. CDR1 MNHEY and CDR2 SVGAGI come from the germline V gene. The CDR3 runs 16 residues. V shed 1 base, J shed 8 bases, and the junction held 10 bases outside the gene matches. CDR3 sequence: CASSYYRGDIMDEQFF. The CDR3, as DNA: TGTGCCAGCAGTTACTACAGGGGGGACATCATGGATGAGCAGTTCTTC.

This chain uses TRBV19 with TRBJ2-2; tentatively, D is TRBD2 (6 bases). V dropped 2 bases and J dropped 4 bases, with 8 bases sitting between them. The CDR3 length is 14 residues. CDR1 is LNHDA, CDR2 SQIVND, per germline (reference sequence). The CDR3, as DNA: TGTGCCAGTAGTATAACGCGGGGCACCGGGGAGCTGTTTTTT. Translation: CASSITRGTGELFF. The whole variable domain, remainder taken from reference TRBV19 and TRBJ2-2, is DGGITQSPKYLFRKEGQNVTLSCEQNLNHDAMYWYRQDPGQGLRLIYYSQIVNDFQKGDIAEGYSVSREKKESFPLTVTSAQKNPTAFYLCASSITRGTGELFFGEGSRLTVL.

This clone was seen a handful of times. CDR3 sequence (DNA): TGTGCCAGCAGTTTAGGACAGCAAGAGACCCAGTACTTC. Protein: CASSLGQQETQYF. The rearrangement links TRBV12-3 or TRBV12-4 to TRBJ2-5; the D gene is possibly TRBD1 (5 bases). The V end was cut by 1 base, the J end by 2 bases, with 5 bases between. The CDR3 loop spans 13 amino acids.

The chain recombines TRBV6-1 with TRBJ1-2, with D unclear. The CDR3 loop spans 13 amino acids. Germline V lookup: CDR1 MNHNS, CDR2 SASEGT. Between the trimmed V and J ends, which lost 0 bases and 10 bases, there was a span of 12 bases. The CDR3 nucleotides read TGTGCCAGCAGTGAAGCTCGGCAGGCGCCCTACACCTTC. Its translation is CASSEARQAPYTF.

This chain uses TRBV5-1 with TRBJ2-7; 7 bases match TRBD2. The CDR3 consists of 15 residues. J gave up 4 bases and V 3 bases, and 10 bases lay outside the gene matches. Germline CDR1 SGHRS, CDR2 YFSETQ. The CDR3 nucleotides read TGCGCCAGCAGCTCCCTAGGGAGGGAGGTTTACGAGCAGTACTTC. This sequence encodes CASSSLGREVYEQYF.

CDR3 protein: CASSGFTGDEQYF. The CDR3 DNA follows: TGTGCCAGCAGCGGATTTACAGGGGACGAGCAGTACTTC. The chain is built from TRBV7-9 and TRBJ2-7; 7 bases fit TRBD1. The V gene end was trimmed by 5 bases and the J gene end by 5 bases; junction bases not matched to a gene: 6. From germline, CDR1 is SEHNR and CDR2 FQNEAQ (reference sequence). The CDR3 loop spans 13 amino acids.